The next 3 T cell receptor beta chains were all read from a single sample in a study of immune cell composition in non-small cell lung cancer. The normal lung sample lay at least 3 cm, and maximally far, from the tumour. TCRdb's copy holds only in-frame clones and misses some; the assay was immunoSEQ multiplex PCR. The repertoire holds roughly 3,200 clones, with 70% to 80% as singletons. Specimen: non-adjacent lung tissue. The receptors stem from a human donor with non-small cell lung cancer.

The chain carries TRBV6-5 and TRBJ1-5; D gene unclear. The CDR3 covers 15 residues. Trimming left V 7 bases short and J 0 bases short, with 13 bases between. The germline V gene has CDR1 MNHEY and CDR2 SVGAGI. CDR3 coding DNA: TGTGCCAGCAAGATATCCGGGGATAGCAATCAGCCCCAGCATTTT. This gives the protein CASKISGDSNQPQHF.

This clone was seen a handful of times. V is TRBV4-3 and J is TRBJ1-2, with D tentatively TRBD1 (5 bases). The V gene's germline CDR1 is LGHNA and CDR2 YSLEER. The CDR3 loop spans 15 amino acids. V lost 5 bases, J lost 0 bases, and 13 bases lay in between. Here the CDR3 reads CASSDQRGSNYGYTF. Here the CDR3 DNA reads TGCGCCAGCAGCGACCAGCGGGGGTCTAACTATGGCTACACCTTC.

The gene calls are TRBV5-4 and TRBJ2-1; 7 bases fit TRBD1. V shed 6 bases, J shed 6 bases, and the junction held 15 bases outside the gene matches. The CDR3 contains 16 residues. Germline CDR1 reads SGHNT; CDR2 reads YYREEE (reference sequence). In DNA, the CDR3 is TGTGCCAGCATCAAAGATCGGGCAGGGGGTTTCAATGAGCAGTTCTTC. It yields the protein CASIKDRAGGFNEQFF.